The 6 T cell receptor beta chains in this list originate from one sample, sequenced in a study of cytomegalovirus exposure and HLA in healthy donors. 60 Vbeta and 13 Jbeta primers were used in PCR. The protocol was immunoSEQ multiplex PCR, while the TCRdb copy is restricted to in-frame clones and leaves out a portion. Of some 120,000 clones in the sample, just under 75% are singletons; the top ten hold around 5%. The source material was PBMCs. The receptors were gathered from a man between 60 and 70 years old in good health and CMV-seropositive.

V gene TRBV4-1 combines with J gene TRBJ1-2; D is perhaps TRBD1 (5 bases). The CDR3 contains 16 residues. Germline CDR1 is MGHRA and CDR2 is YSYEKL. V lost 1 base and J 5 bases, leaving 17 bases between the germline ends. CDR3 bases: TGCGCCAGCAGCCAAGGAGCCGGCCAGGGTGGGTATGGCTACACCTTC. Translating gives CASSQGAGQGGYGYTF.

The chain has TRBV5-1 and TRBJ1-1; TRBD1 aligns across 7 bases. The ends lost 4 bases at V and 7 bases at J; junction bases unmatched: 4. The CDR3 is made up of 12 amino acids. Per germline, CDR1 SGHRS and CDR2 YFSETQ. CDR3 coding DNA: TGCGCCAGCAGCCTCAGGGGGAGTGAAGCTTTCTTT. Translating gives CASSLRGSEAFF.

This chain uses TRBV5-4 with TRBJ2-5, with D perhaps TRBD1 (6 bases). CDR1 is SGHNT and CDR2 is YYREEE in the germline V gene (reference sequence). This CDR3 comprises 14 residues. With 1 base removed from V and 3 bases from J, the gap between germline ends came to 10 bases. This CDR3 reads CASSLPQGEETQYF. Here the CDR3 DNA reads TGTGCCAGCAGCTTGCCACAGGGCGAAGAGACCCAGTACTTC.

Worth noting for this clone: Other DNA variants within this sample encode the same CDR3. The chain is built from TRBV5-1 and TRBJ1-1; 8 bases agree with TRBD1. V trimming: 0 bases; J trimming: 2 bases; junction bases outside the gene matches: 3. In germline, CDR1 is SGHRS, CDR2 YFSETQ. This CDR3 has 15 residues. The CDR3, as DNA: TGCGCCAGCAGCTTGGGGGACAGGCCTAACACTGAAGCTTTCTTT. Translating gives CASSLGDRPNTEAFF.

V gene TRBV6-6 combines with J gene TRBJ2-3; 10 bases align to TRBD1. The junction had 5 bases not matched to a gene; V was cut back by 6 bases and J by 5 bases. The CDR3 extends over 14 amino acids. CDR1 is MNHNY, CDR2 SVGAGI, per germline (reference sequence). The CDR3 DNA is TGTGCCAGCAGGAGACAGGGGGCATTAGATACGCAGTATTTT. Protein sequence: CASRRQGALDTQYF.

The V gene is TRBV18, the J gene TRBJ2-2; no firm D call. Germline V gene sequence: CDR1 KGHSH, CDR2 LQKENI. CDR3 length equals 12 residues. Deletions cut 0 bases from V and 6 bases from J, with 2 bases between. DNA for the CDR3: TGTGCCAGCTCACCACCCTCCGGGGAGCTGTTTTTT. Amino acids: CASSPPSGELFF.